These 26 T cell receptor beta chains came from one sample sequenced in a study of OX40 agonist ivuxolimab in advanced cancers. Sequencing was performed with immunoSEQ multiplex PCR; in TCRdb, only in-frame clones are kept and a portion is missing. The profile shows tens of thousands of clones, almost 85% of them singletons. The source material was CD4+ or CD8+ T cells sorted from blood, sampled in a trial of the OX40 agonist ivuxolimab. Receptors originate from an adult with an advanced solid tumor such as melanoma, head and neck, liver or kidney cancer.

V and J are TRBV4-1 and TRBJ1-2; 8 nucleotides match TRBD1. V was pared by 8 bases and J by 7 bases, with 12 bases of the junction left unmatched. Germline-derived CDR1 and CDR2 are MGHRA and YSYEKL. This CDR3 is 14 amino acids long. The CDR3, as DNA: TGCGCCAGCGGTCTCTCAGGGGGCTTTCGTGGCTACACCTTC. It encodes CASGLSGGFRGYTF.

The chain recombines TRBV11-2 with TRBJ1-5; D gene uncertain. Per the germline V gene, CDR1 is SGHAT and CDR2 is FQNNGV. V was shortened by 6 bases and J by 7 bases, with 13 bases between the two germline ends. This CDR3 spans 13 amino acids. In DNA, the CDR3 is TGTGCCAGCAGTTTCGAGGGCTCCCAGCCCCAGCATTTT. Translation gives CASSFEGSQPQHF.

This rearrangement joins TRBV9 to TRBJ2-3; no firm D call. The CDR3 consists of 15 residues. V shed 4 bases and J shed 2 bases, with 14 bases lying between them. The germline CDR1 and CDR2 sequences are SGDLS and YYNGEE. The chain's CDR3 is CASSPMPEITDTQYF. In nucleotides, the CDR3 is TGTGCCAGCAGCCCAATGCCGGAAATCACAGATACGCAGTATTTT.

This rearrangement joins TRBV5-4 to TRBJ2-1, with 7 positions matching TRBD1. Trimming cost V 2 bases and J 6 bases; bases outside gene matches: 2. This CDR3 contains 13 residues. CDR1 is SGHNT and CDR2 is YYREEE in the germline V gene (reference sequence). The CDR3 region has the DNA TGTGCCAGCAGCTTAAGGGGGCCCAATGAGCAGTTCTTC. This translates into CASSLRGPNEQFF. The complete variable domain, with remaining parts taken from reference TRBV5-4 and TRBJ2-1, reads ETGVTQSPTHLIKTRGQQVTLRCSSQSGHNTVSWYQQALGQGPQFIFQYYREEENGRGNFPPRFSGLQFPNYSSELNVNALELDDSALYLCASSLRGPNEQFFGPGTRLTVL.

This clone has a handful of counts. V is TRBV10-1 and J is TRBJ1-6; D is undetermined. Germline CDR1 is WNHNN and CDR2 is SYGVQD (reference sequence). The CDR3 has 12 amino acids. V lost 6 bases and J lost 5, with 5 bases in between. The CDR3 DNA is TGCGCCAGCAGCCGCAATAATTCACCCCTCCACTTT. It translates to CASSRNNSPLHF.

The chain couples TRBV6-1 to TRBJ1-2, with D maybe TRBD1 (5 bases). The CDR3 totals 14 residues. Trimming pared 6 bases from V and 4 bases from J, leaving 15 bases between. Germline V gene sequence: CDR1 MNHNS, CDR2 SASEGT. The chain's CDR3 is CASRTWGILYGYTF. CDR3 sequence (DNA): TGTGCCAGCAGGACCTGGGGGATTCTCTATGGCTACACCTTC.

The chain recombines TRBV19 with TRBJ2-7, with 7 bases identical to TRBD1. The germline gives CDR1 LNHDA, CDR2 SQIVND (reference sequence). The length of the CDR3 is 15 residues. V was clipped by 5 bases and J by 1 base; unmatched bases: 8. For the CDR3, the DNA is TGTGCCAGTAGTCCTAGGGGGCGCGTTTCCTACGAGCAGTACTTC. Protein: CASSPRGRVSYEQYF.

The chain couples TRBV28 to TRBJ1-5, with 7 positions matching TRBD1. Germline CDR1 and CDR2: MDHEN and SYDVKM. The CDR3 runs to 17 residues. After removal of 6 bases from V and 4 bases from J, the junction contained 15 bases not matched to a gene. CDR3 residues: CASSYPLAGGRNQPQHF. The CDR3 DNA follows: TGTGCCAGCAGCTACCCTCTCGCAGGGGGAAGAAATCAGCCCCAGCATTTT. The full variable domain, completed using reference TRBV28 and TRBJ1-5, is DVKVTQSSRYLVKRTGEKVFLECVQDMDHENMFWYRQDPGLGLRLIYFSYDVKMKEKGDIPEGYSVSREKKERFSLILESASTNQTSMYLCASSYPLAGGRNQPQHFGDGTRLSIL.

This chain connects TRBV28 to TRBJ2-6; D is uncertain. V lost 9 bases to trimming and J lost 0 bases, with 18 bases between them. There are 17 residues in the CDR3. Germline CDR1 and CDR2: MDHEN and SYDVKM. The CDR3 nucleotides read TGTGCCAGTAGTCCCCGTGGGGTCGGCTCTGGGGCCAACGTCCTGACTTTC. Translated, it gives CASSPRGVGSGANVLTF.

This chain links TRBV7-9 with TRBJ2-7, with 7 bases identical to TRBD2. CDR1 is SEHNR, CDR2 FQNEAQ, per germline (reference sequence). The CDR3 sequence is 17 residues long. J gave up 4 bases and V 5 bases, and 17 bases lay outside the gene matches. The CDR3 is CASSPTPGRTILYEQYF. In DNA form, the CDR3 reads TGTGCCAGCAGCCCAACTCCCGGGAGGACAATCCTTTACGAGCAGTACTTC.

The genes are TRBV10-1 and TRBJ1-4, with 7 bases matching TRBD1. Germline V lookup: CDR1 WNHNN, CDR2 SYGVQD (reference sequence). The CDR3 loop spans 14 amino acids. V shed 8 bases and J 7 bases; nucleotides not matched to a gene: 10. The CDR3 sequence: CASSREGASEKLFF. The CDR3 bases are TGCGCCAGCTCACGGGAGGGGGCGAGTGAAAAACTGTTTTTT.

The chain uses TRBV11-2 and TRBJ1-5, with 11 positions matching TRBD1. CDR1 is SGHAT and CDR2 is FQNNGV in the germline V gene. This CDR3 is 16 amino acids long. The J segment lost 4 bases and the V segment lost 5 bases, leaving 7 bases of the junction unmatched. The CDR3 DNA follows: TGTGCCAGCAGCCCCCGGACAGGGGGCCGGAATCAGCCCCAGCATTTT. Its translation is CASSPRTGGRNQPQHF.

This clone turned up a few times. V is TRBV27 and J is TRBJ1-4; no definite D call. V lost 3 bases and J 4 bases, leaving 9 bases between the germline ends. Germline V gives CDR1 MNHEY, CDR2 SMNVEV (reference sequence). This CDR3 is 14 amino acids long. The CDR3 here is CASSFIQFNEKLFF. CDR3 DNA sequence: TGTGCCAGCAGTTTTATACAGTTTAATGAAAAACTGTTTTTT. Combining the CDR3 with reference TRBV27 and TRBJ1-4 gives the whole variable domain EAQVTQNPRYLITVTGKKLTVTCSQNMNHEYMSWYRQDPGLGLRQIYYSMNVEVTDKGDVPEGYKVSRKEKRNFPLILESPSPNQTSLYFCASSFIQFNEKLFFGSGTQLSVL.

This sequence joins TRBV6-5 and TRBJ2-3, with TRBD1 matching over 8 bases. The CDR3 runs 15 residues. CDR1 and CDR2 (germline): MNHEY, SVGAGI. The V gene end was trimmed by 6 bases and the J gene end by 0 bases; junction bases not matched to a gene: 5. CDR3 DNA sequence: TGTGCCAGCAGGGGGGACAGGACTAGCACAGATACGCAGTATTTT. Its protein is CASRGDRTSTDTQYF.

The chain joins TRBV5-6 to TRBJ2-7; 10 bases are shared with TRBD1. The germline V gene encodes CDR1 SGHDT and CDR2 YYEEEE. V gave up 3 bases and J gave up 1 base; unmatched junction bases: 7. This CDR3 comprises 16 residues. This CDR3 is CASSYGQGGISYEQYV. The CDR3 bases are TGTGCCAGCAGCTATGGACAGGGGGGAATATCCTACGAGCAGTACGTC.

The rearrangement joins TRBV5-1 to TRBJ2-7; 8 nucleotides align to TRBD2. Germline CDR1 SGHRS, CDR2 YFSETQ. J lost 0 bases, V lost 1 base, and 9 bases had no gene match. CDR3 size: 17 residues. The CDR3 DNA follows: TGCGCCAGCAGCTTGAGGGTTGCGGGAGGCAACTCCTACGAGCAGTACTTC. It translates to CASSLRVAGGNSYEQYF.

The chain has TRBV7-2 and TRBJ2-2, with 8 bases matching TRBD1. The CDR3 covers 15 residues. Germline CDR1 SGHTA, CDR2 FQGNSA. V lost 8 bases to trimming and J lost 4 bases; unmatched junction nucleotides: 9. CDR3 nucleotide sequence: TGTGCCAGCTTCGACAGGGGCCCCACCACCGGGGAGCTGTTTTTT. Its translation is CASFDRGPTTGELFF.

The chain combines TRBV2 with TRBJ1-1; TRBD1 aligns across 8 bases. The CDR3 runs to 14 residues. The germline V gene has CDR1 SNHLY and CDR2 FYNNEI. V shed 7 bases, J shed 6 bases, and the junction held 10 bases outside the gene matches. CDR3 in amino acids: CASTSRQGPPEAFF. The DNA of the CDR3 is TGTGCCAGCACCTCGAGACAGGGGCCTCCTGAAGCTTTCTTT. The complete variable domain, with remaining parts taken from reference TRBV2 and TRBJ1-1, reads EPEVTQTPSHQVTQMGQEVILRCVPISNHLYFYWYRQILGQKVEFLVSFYNNEISEKSEIFDDQFSVERPDGSNFTLKIRSTKLEDSAMYFCASTSRQGPPEAFFGQGTRLTVV.

This clone was counted a single time. The chain is built from TRBV2 and TRBJ1-3; TRBD1 aligns across 7 bases. V gave up 2 bases and J gave up 4 bases; unmatched junction bases: 11. Germline V lookup: CDR1 SNHLY, CDR2 FYNNEI. The CDR3 is 17 amino acids. The CDR3 reads CASSELVTGPGGNTIYF. CDR3 nucleotide sequence: TGTGCCAGCAGTGAACTCGTGACAGGGCCTGGAGGAAACACCATATATTTT.

This sequence joins TRBV28 and TRBJ2-5, with D possibly being TRBD1 (5 bases). With 3 bases removed from V and 5 bases from J, the gap between germline ends came to 10 bases. The CDR3 totals 13 residues. From germline, CDR1 is MDHEN and CDR2 SYDVKM. CDR3 sequence reads: CASSFRVSETQYF. CDR3 nucleotides: TGTGCCAGCAGTTTCAGGGTTTCGGAGACCCAGTACTTC.

The rearrangement links TRBV30 to TRBJ2-5; D unclear. In germline, CDR1 is GTSNPN, CDR2 SVGIG (reference sequence). The CDR3 is 11 residues long. V lost 5 bases and J 2 bases, leaving 6 bases between the germline ends. This chain's CDR3 is CAWGNQETQYF. Written as DNA, the CDR3 is TGTGCCTGGGGGAATCAAGAGACCCAGTACTTC.

The chain couples TRBV28 to TRBJ2-5; 12 bases map to TRBD1. V trimming: 2 bases; J trimming: 4 bases; junction bases outside the gene matches: 8. The CDR3 contains 17 residues. The germline CDR1 and CDR2 sequences are MDHEN and SYDVKM. The CDR3 nucleotides are TGTGCCAGCAGTTTAAAAACCGGGACAGGGGGCCGAGAGACCCAGTACTTC. As protein: CASSLKTGTGGRETQYF.

The chain is built from TRBV6-5 and TRBJ1-1; weak D call: TRBD1 (5 bases). The CDR3 totals 15 residues. CDR1 and CDR2 from the germline V gene are MNHEY and SVGAGI. V lost 2 bases and J 1 base, leaving 11 bases between the germline ends. The CDR3 nucleotides are TGTGCCAGCAGTTACGTTGGGGGAGAGAACACTGAAGCTTTCTTT. Its translation: CASSYVGGENTEAFF.

The CDR3 DNA reads as TGTGCCAGCAGTCCCCGTGGAGTTGGGTTACAGCCCCAGCATTTT. It encodes CASSPRGVGLQPQHF. The rearrangement joins TRBV27 to TRBJ1-5, with D unclear. In germline, CDR1 is MNHEY, CDR2 SMNVEV (reference sequence). V was pared by 5 bases and J by 7 bases, with 18 bases between. The CDR3 extends over 15 amino acids.

V is TRBV7-6 and J is TRBJ2-1; maybe TRBD2 (8 bases). The CDR3 runs 15 residues. The germline CDR1 and CDR2 sequences are SGHVS and FNYEAQ. Trimming took off 2 bases at V and 4 bases at J, with 12 bases between the two ends. The CDR3 nucleotides are TGTGCCAGCAGCTTACGGGAGGGGGCGTACAATGAGCAGTTCTTC. Protein product: CASSLREGAYNEQFF.

This clone was observed a handful of times. The chain uses TRBV10-3 and TRBJ2-4; 11 nucleotides line up with TRBD1. The V segment lost 4 bases and the J segment 2 bases; nucleotides outside the gene matches: 13. Per germline, CDR1 ENHRY and CDR2 SYGVKD. The CDR3 has 19 residues. The CDR3 loop reads CAISVGGQGAPRSKNIQYF. CDR3 coding DNA: TGTGCCATCAGTGTCGGTGGACAGGGGGCGCCCCGGTCCAAAAACATTCAGTACTTC.